This T cell receptor beta chain comes out of a study of OX40 agonist ivuxolimab in advanced cancers. Produced via immunoSEQ multiplex PCR; TCRdb's table is partial and in-frame only. In the table there are tens of thousands of clones, almost 90% of which are singletons. Looked up from germline, CDR1 is MDHEN and CDR2 is SYDVKM. The CDR3 totals 13 residues. The V gene end was trimmed by 6 bases and the J gene end by 7 bases; junction bases not matched to a gene: 7. The origin of this receptor is an adult with an advanced solid tumor such as melanoma, head and neck, liver or kidney cancer. Sequencing was performed on CD4+ or CD8+ T cells sorted from blood, taken in a trial of the OX40 agonist ivuxolimab. The chain links TRBV28 to TRBJ2-3, with TRBD2 identical over 7 bases. The CDR3 spells CASRGGTMNTQYF. In DNA form, the CDR3 reads TGTGCCAGCAGGGGGGGGACGATGAATACGCAGTATTTT. The variable domain in full, with the rest retrieved from reference TRBV28 and TRBJ2-3, is DVKVTQSSRYLVKRTGEKVFLECVQDMDHENMFWYRQDPGLGLRLIYFSYDVKMKEKGDIPEGYSVSREKKERFSLILESASTNQTSMYLCASRGGTMNTQYFGPGTRLTVL.